The clone carrying this T cell receptor beta chain was seen only a few times. Its matching antigen is unknown. The entry originates in a study of T cells in localized non-small cell lung cancer. Study results and caveats: Adjacent lung exhibited a median of approximately 50 among the 100 most abundant tumor clones.

Germline assignment: CDR1 SGHRS and CDR2 YFSETQ. The CDR3 extends over 14 amino acids. V was clipped by 5 bases and J by 4 bases, with 15 bases between them. Profiled with immunoSEQ multiplex PCR; TCRdb holds only in-frame clones, not every one. The sample includes roughly 3,000 clones, 25% to 30% of them seen just once. Sample: normal lung tissue next to the tumor, taken before any cancer treatment. The genes are TRBV5-1 and TRBJ1-1, with D unresolved. The clonotype comes from a woman aged 40 to 75 with stage I lung adenocarcinoma. Here the CDR3 DNA reads TGCGCCAGCAGATCCCGTCCCGAGGGCACTGAAGCTTTCTTT. It yields the protein CASRSRPEGTEAFF.